The entry below describes one TCR beta chain. This clone's antigen is unknown. The input lacks base qualities; no much larger clone sits a single base away. The sample's time point label is to be understood as: before anti-PD-1 therapy. Genomic DNA extracted from tumor biopsies or peripheral blood was used for bulk TCRbeta sequencing, with input ranging from roughly 616 ng to 6,500 ng. All patients had histologically proven advanced or metastatic basal or squamous cell carcinoma and were poor candidates for surgical resection. Of the 11 patients making up the basal cell carcinoma cohort, several underwent bulk tumor TCR sequencing. The immunoSEQ platform was used for deep TCRbeta sequencing. Processing in the source paper ran as follows. Only productive rearrangements were exported from the immunoSEQ Analyzer for downstream analysis. T cell phenotypes were assigned to bulk TCRbeta clonotypes by matching the clonotypes to single-cell RNA+TCR-seq clones that had the same TCRbeta sequence. Clone enrichment in tumor was calculated as tumor frequency divided by PBMC frequency from bulk TCR sequencing. TCRs were grouped by GLIPH into specificity groups, defined as clusters of distinct TCRs likely recognizing common antigens via shared CDR3 motifs. What TCRdb holds here is the immuneACCESS table cut down to in-frame rearrangements. Part of the clones is not present; checked against another copy, under half of the missing clones reflect an unresolved V gene, and the others are unexplained. V and J calls and clone size come straight from that table; D and trimming were deduced from the DNA. The sample table lists tens of thousands of clones, just under 80% of them with a count of one. Clones ranked in the top ten supply around an eighth of the sample.

The entry originates in a study of T cells in tumors after PD-1 blockade (dated by TCRdb to about 2019). Study-wide context: Exclusion criteria were prior checkpoint blockade, use of systemic immunosuppressants, or recent radiotherapy or other anti-cancer therapy within 4 weeks. Patients were treated with either pembrolizumab 200 mg every 3 weeks or cemiplimab 350 mg every 2 weeks. To compare clonotypes in blood versus tumor, bulk TCR sequencing was run on about ten peripheral blood samples drawn from 5 patients. RECIST version 1.1 was used to assess clinical response. On average, peripheral blood samples yielded 40,000 or so unique clonotypes and some 110,000 TCR templates (range roughly 21,000-280,000). A subset of patients also received ongoing daily vismodegib 150 mg during anti-PD-1 treatment. The study performed paired single-cell RNA and TCR sequencing on site-matched tumors from BCC or SCC patients before and after anti-PD-1 therapy. General study outcomes and caveats: Where the novel T cell clones came from was not identified, and possible sources could include lymphoid organs or rare unexpanded clones inside the tumor or in the tumor periphery. Roughly two fifths of tumor TCR clonotypes were detected in blood, and some novel exhausted tumor clones were observed in pre-treatment blood, which was taken as suggesting peripheral recruitment.

The V and J ends are trimmed by 9 bases and 3 bases, leaving 8 bases between them. From cysteine to phenylalanine, the CDR3 is 11 amino acids long. The retained sequence is limited to the CDR3, 33 bases, with the frame set at the first base. The germline V gene specifies ENHRY as CDR1 and SYGVKD as CDR2. The clonotype was recovered from a human donor with basal cell carcinoma. The chain employs TRBV10-3 and TRBJ1-1; confidence is insufficient to name the D gene. The sequenced sample was PBMCs, obtained before anti-PD-1 treatment. At the DNA level, the sequence is TGTGCCATTCAGGAGGACACTGAAGCTTTCTTT. It translates as CAIQEDTEAFF.